This TCR beta chain originates from a study of shared clonotypes between healthy human individuals. Germline-derived CDR1 and CDR2 are SGHTA and FQGNSA. This CDR3 is built from 15 residues. V was trimmed by 2 bases and J by 2 bases, leaving 10 bases between them. Study-level points and caveats: Non-shared clonotypes had lower generation probabilities than those shared by all four donors.

Sequenced by immunoSEQ multiplex PCR; TCRdb stores in-frame clones only, minus some. The table records around 980,000 clones, 75% to 85% of them present only once. Comments on this clone: The antigen is not known.

The V and J genes are TRBV7-2 and TRBJ1-3, with D unresolved. Sequencing input: memory CD4+ T cells from PBMCs. Described subset: CD45RA-negative fraction. This TCR came from a man aged 18 to 35 in good health. Some clones in this sample may be carry-over from other donors' samples. The CDR3, as DNA: TGTGCCAGCAGCTTATCTCAGGCCGCTGGAAACACCATATATTTT. Protein product: CASSLSQAAGNTIYF. The full variable domain, with the rest looked up from reference TRBV7-2 and TRBJ1-3, is GAGVSQSPSNKVTEKGKDVELRCDPISGHTALYWYRQSLGQGLEFLIYFQGNSAPDKSGLPSDRFSAERTGGSVSTLTIQRTQQEDSAVYLCASSLSQAAGNTIYFGEGSWLTVV.